A single sample gave rise to the 3 T cell receptor beta chains below, sequenced in a study of CD8+ T cells in alopecia areata. RNA was isolated and reverse transcribed to cDNA, the sequencing template. Sequencing used immunoSEQ multiplex PCR; TCRdb keeps in-frame clones, though not all of them. The data contain 100,000 to 150,000 clones, about 57% of them singletons. This material consisted of CD4+ T cells sorted from blood, taken at week 0. The receptors come from a human donor with alopecia areata.

This chain joins TRBV11-2 and TRBJ2-5; no definite D call. CDR3 length equals 13 residues. From germline, CDR1 is SGHAT and CDR2 FQNNGV. V was trimmed by 6 bases and J by 2 bases, leaving 10 bases between them. CDR3 protein: CASSGARQETQYF. The DNA of the CDR3 is TGTGCCAGCAGTGGAGCCAGACAAGAGACCCAGTACTTC.

In nucleotides, the CDR3 is TGTGCCAGCAGATACGACAGTAACGGGAATGGCTACACCTTC. It translates to CASRYDSNGNGYTF. This chain joins TRBV28 and TRBJ1-2; TRBD1 is a possible D gene (5 bases). From germline, CDR1 is MDHEN and CDR2 SYDVKM. The V end was cut by 6 bases, the J end by 6 bases, with 17 bases between. This CDR3 has 14 amino acids.

The V gene is TRBV7-2, the J gene TRBJ2-5; TRBD1 agrees at 9 bases. Trimming at V came to 6 bases and at J to 5 bases, leaving 7 bases not matched to a gene. Germline V gene data show CDR1 as SGHTA and CDR2 as FQGNSA. The CDR3 length is 14 residues. The CDR3 reads CASRPTGGWETQYF. DNA for the CDR3: TGTGCCAGCAGGCCTACAGGGGGCTGGGAGACCCAGTACTTC.